One sample yielded the 23 T cell receptor beta chains listed below, sequenced in a study of blood T cells in healthy people across ages. Primers used in a second PCR of about 6 to 11 cycles were a sample-barcoded 5' primer and a J-beta primer mix. TCRdb redid the calling of the 5' RACE reads with MiXCR, one entry per CDR3 protein. The data contain some 1.1 million distinct CDR3 sequences, more than 30% of them seen just once; the ten biggest clones take up around 13%. The sample consisted of blood. The receptor set was obtained from a man between 18 and 35 years old in good health.

This clonotype has a handful of counts. In DNA, the CDR3 is TGTGCCAGCAGCTTAGGGGATTTCCGCGGCTACACCTTC. Encoded protein: CASSLGDFRGYTF. The gene calls are TRBV7-9 and TRBJ1-2; D not resolved. The germline gives CDR1 SEHNR, CDR2 FQNEAQ (reference sequence). The CDR3 has 13 amino acids. The ends were cut back, 1 base at V and 8 bases at J, with 11 bases in the middle.

This chain uses TRBV9 with TRBJ1-1; D might be TRBD1 (5 bases). The CDR3 covers 13 residues. V lost 0 bases to trimming and J lost 11 bases, with 14 bases between them. CDR1 and CDR2 (germline): SGDLS, YYNGEE. The CDR3: CASSVEQGERAFF. The CDR3 DNA reads TGTGCCAGCAGCGTAGAGCAGGGCGAGAGGGCTTTCTTT.

This clonotype showed up just a few times. This rearrangement joins TRBV20-1 to TRBJ1-5, with a weak D call TRBD1 (6 bases). Per germline, CDR1 DFQATT and CDR2 SNEGSKA (reference sequence). The CDR3 spans 14 residues. The V and J ends lost 4 bases and 4 bases respectively, with 14 bases between them. CDR3 in amino acids: CSATQGVTNQPQHF. The DNA for the CDR3 is TGCAGTGCTACACAGGGTGTGACGAATCAGCCCCAGCATTTT.

In its sample, this clonotype was seen many times. This rearrangement joins TRBV29-1 to TRBJ1-5; weak D call: TRBD1 (6 bases). With 0 bases removed from V and 4 bases from J, the gap between germline ends came to 7 bases. Looked up from germline, CDR1 is SQVTM and CDR2 is ANQGSEA. CDR3 length: 13 amino acids. CDR3 residues: CSVEEDRNQPQHF. The CDR3 DNA reads TGCAGCGTTGAAGAGGACAGAAATCAGCCCCAGCATTTT. Supplemented by reference TRBV29-1 and TRBJ1-5, the full variable domain reads SAVISQKPSRDICQRGTSLTIQCQVDSQVTMMFWYRQQPGQSLTLIATANQGSEATYESGFVIDKFPISRPNLTFSTLTVSNMSPEDSSIYLCSVEEDRNQPQHFGDGTRLSIL.

The J gene is TRBJ2-2, the V gene TRBV12-3 or TRBV12-4; 10 bases fit TRBD2. The CDR3 length is 19 residues. V shed 6 bases, J shed 4 bases, and the junction held 17 bases outside the gene matches. The CDR3 sequence is CASSLHRFLAGGTTGELFF. As DNA, the CDR3 is TGTGCCAGCAGCCTTCATCGGTTCTTAGCGGGGGGAACCACCGGGGAGCTGTTTTTT.

This clonotype was seen just once. A read error may explain this, as a much larger clone is one base away. The chain employs TRBV4-3 and TRBJ2-1; D gene uncertain. With the DNA end fitting TRBJ2-7 better, the J assignment may be wrong. The CDR3 spans 15 residues. Germline V gene data show CDR1 as LGHNA and CDR2 as YSLEER. CDR3 in amino acids: CASSQSRSSYNEQYF. Written as DNA, the CDR3 is TGCGCCAGCAGCCAGTCTCGGAGCTCCTACAATGAGCAGTACTTC.

The chain has TRBV29-1 and TRBJ2-1; 9 positions match TRBD1. V lost 6 bases, J lost 8 bases, and 8 bases stayed unmatched. The CDR3 totals 13 residues. Germline-derived CDR1 and CDR2 are SQVTM and ANQGSEA. CDR3 DNA: TGCAGCGTGGGACAGGGTTTAAGTTATGAGCAGTTCTTC. Its protein product is CSVGQGLSYEQFF.

This clonotype was counted only a few times. The V gene is TRBV20-1, the J gene TRBJ2-7; the D gene is possibly TRBD2 (6 bases). V was cut by 8 bases and J by 2 bases, with 19 bases left in between. CDR1 and CDR2 (germline): DFQATT, SNEGSKA (reference sequence). CDR3 length: 14 residues. The CDR3 region has the DNA TGCAGTACTCAGGCGGGACCTCCCCCCTACGAGCAGTACTTC. Translation: CSTQAGPPPYEQYF.

The V call is TRBV20-1, the J call TRBJ2-1, with TRBD2 matching over 10 bases. Germline values: CDR1 DFQATT, CDR2 SNEGSKA (reference sequence). The CDR3 contains 15 residues. After removal of 3 bases from V and 4 bases from J, the junction contained 6 bases not matched to a gene. Here the CDR3 reads CSARPPSGGYNEQFF. CDR3 coding DNA: TGCAGTGCTAGGCCCCCTAGCGGGGGATACAATGAGCAGTTCTTC.

This sequence joins TRBV20-1 and TRBJ2-3; TRBD2 matches at 7 bases. Germline CDR1 and CDR2: DFQATT and SNEGSKA (reference sequence). The CDR3 runs 15 residues. J was trimmed by 4 bases and V by 1 base; bases with no gene match: 8. CDR3 sequence: CSARGLAAVADTQYF. For the CDR3, the DNA is TGCAGTGCTAGAGGCCTAGCGGCAGTCGCAGATACGCAGTATTTT.

V usage is TRBV10-3 and J usage is TRBJ1-6; D is perhaps TRBD1 (5 bases). This CDR3 has 15 amino acids. Germline CDR1 reads ENHRY; CDR2 reads SYGVKD. V lost 10 bases, J lost 0 bases, and 13 bases lay in between. In DNA, the CDR3 is TGTGCCACTACTAATGGGACCTCCTATAATTCACCCCTCCACTTT. Translating it yields CATTNGTSYNSPLHF.

In DNA, the CDR3 is TGCGCCAGCAGCTTGTTGAACCAACAAGAGACCCAGTACTTC. It codes for CASSLLNQQETQYF. This sequence joins TRBV5-1 and TRBJ2-5; D uncertain. The germline V gene has CDR1 SGHRS and CDR2 YFSETQ. The CDR3 runs 14 residues. With 1 base removed from V and 2 bases from J, the gap between germline ends came to 9 bases.

This chain links TRBV7-9 with TRBJ2-1; D perhaps matches TRBD2 (6 bases). Germline lookup yields CDR1 SEHNR and CDR2 FQNEAQ (reference sequence). Trimming shortened V by 1 base and J by 0 bases, and 10 bases separated the two germline ends. This CDR3 comprises 16 residues. The CDR3 DNA sequence: TGTGCCAGCAGCTTAGGGGCGGGGCCCTCCTACAATGAGCAGTTCTTC. Its translation: CASSLGAGPSYNEQFF. Variable domain in full (rest from reference TRBV7-9 and TRBJ2-1): DTGVSQNPRHKITKRGQNVTFRCDPISEHNRLYWYRQTLGQGPEFLTYFQNEAQLEKSRLLSDRFSAERPKGSFSTLEIQRTEQGDSAMYLCASSLGAGPSYNEQFFGPGTRLTVL.

The gene calls are TRBV20-1 and TRBJ1-1, with D possibly being TRBD1 (5 bases). V lost 3 bases to trimming and J lost 5 bases, with 13 bases between them. CDR1 is DFQATT and CDR2 is SNEGSKA in the germline V gene (reference sequence). CDR3 length equals 13 residues. The CDR3: CSASWQGTTEAFF. The CDR3 DNA sequence: TGCAGTGCTAGCTGGCAGGGTACGACTGAAGCTTTCTTT.

DNA of the CDR3: TGTGCCAGCAGCTTAGTTGGGGAACCGACAGATACGCAGTATTTT. Translated: CASSLVGEPTDTQYF. The chain combines TRBV7-9 with TRBJ2-3, with D uncertain. The germline gives CDR1 SEHNR, CDR2 FQNEAQ (reference sequence). This CDR3 has 15 amino acids. Trimming took off 1 base at V and 3 bases at J, with 11 bases between the two ends. Using reference TRBV7-9 and TRBJ2-3 for the parts outside the CDR3, the full variable domain is DTGVSQNPRHKITKRGQNVTFRCDPISEHNRLYWYRQTLGQGPEFLTYFQNEAQLEKSRLLSDRFSAERPKGSFSTLEIQRTEQGDSAMYLCASSLVGEPTDTQYFGPGTRLTVL.

Ten or more counts support this clonotype. The chain couples TRBV7-8 to TRBJ1-2, with D unresolved. The CDR3 has 14 residues. Between the trimmed V and J ends, which lost 1 base and 8 bases, there was a span of 14 bases. Germline V gene lookup returns CDR1 SGHVS and CDR2 FQNEAQ. CDR3 protein: CASSLVGLPSGYTF. The DNA of the CDR3 is TGTGCCAGCAGCTTAGTAGGGCTTCCCTCGGGCTACACCTTC.

Many counts were recorded for this clonotype. The chain is built from TRBV7-2 and TRBJ2-1, with D uncertain. The germline V gene encodes CDR1 SGHTA and CDR2 FQGNSA. The germline V and J ends were trimmed by 1 base and 4 bases, with 8 bases remaining between them. This CDR3 spans 14 amino acids. CDR3 sequence reads: CASSLGGVYNEQFF. DNA for the CDR3: TGTGCCAGCAGCTTAGGTGGCGTGTACAATGAGCAGTTCTTC.

This clonotype was found a few times. This sequence joins TRBV6-5 and TRBJ2-7; D remains unclear. This CDR3 has 12 amino acids. Per germline, CDR1 MNHEY and CDR2 SVGAGI. The V and J ends lost 6 bases and 6 bases respectively, with 12 bases between them. The CDR3 protein is CASSYLGGEQYF. DNA for the CDR3: TGTGCCAGCAGCTACCTGGGTGGCGAGCAGTACTTC.

This clonotype appeared a few times. This chain links TRBV6-6 with TRBJ2-4, with TRBD1 matching 8 bases. The CDR3 length is 13 residues. Germline CDR1 is MNHNY and CDR2 is SVGAGI (reference sequence). The ends lost 6 bases at V and 7 bases at J; junction bases unmatched: 5. Written as DNA, the CDR3 is TGTGCCAGCAGGATGGACAGGGAGAACATTCAGTACTTC. It is translated as CASRMDRENIQYF.

Concerning this clonotype: A much larger clonotype is one base distant, so this may be a read error. V is TRBV12-3 or TRBV12-4 and J is TRBJ2-3; D perhaps matches TRBD1 (6 bases). This CDR3 comprises 15 residues. Trimming took 2 bases from V and 3 from J, leaving 12 bases between them. The CDR3 DNA sequence: TGTGCCAGCAGTTTAAGAGAAAGGGGGACAGATACGCAGTATTTT. Translation gives CASSLRERGTDTQYF.

J is TRBJ2-5 and V is TRBV12-3 or TRBV12-4; D is undetermined. The CDR3 covers 13 residues. Trimming took 3 bases from V and 2 from J, leaving 7 bases between them. The CDR3 here is CASSFRRQETQYF. CDR3 DNA: TGTGCCAGCAGTTTCCGGCGTCAAGAGACCCAGTACTTC.

The chain carries TRBV20-1 and TRBJ1-4; D not resolved. The ends were cut back, 1 base at V and 5 bases at J, with 8 bases in the middle. CDR3 length: 13 amino acids. Germline V lookup: CDR1 DFQATT, CDR2 SNEGSKA (reference sequence). The CDR3 reads CSARVGPNEKLFF. Written as DNA, the CDR3 is TGCAGTGCTAGAGTTGGTCCGAATGAAAAACTGTTTTTT.

This clonotype was counted only a few times. This chain joins TRBV7-9 and TRBJ2-1; D gene ambiguous. Germline V lookup: CDR1 SEHNR, CDR2 FQNEAQ (reference sequence). The CDR3 is 14 amino acids. Trimming left V 0 bases short and J 2 bases short, with 5 bases between. The CDR3 region has the DNA TGTGCCAGCAGCTTAGCGGTCGCCTACAATGAGCAGTTCTTC. Translation: CASSLAVAYNEQFF.